This paragraph reports one T cell receptor beta chain. Use of 60 Vbeta and 13 Jbeta primers characterized the PCR. The method was immunoSEQ multiplex PCR; TCRdb's version includes in-frame clones alone and lacks a portion of them. The listing contains 100,000 to 150,000 clones. The source of the sample is a study of cytomegalovirus exposure and HLA in healthy donors. Across the whole study: HLA-typed donors were the source of some 85 million unique TCRs, which an early data release held.

The V gene's germline CDR1 is MGHRA and CDR2 YSYEKL. J gave up 5 bases and V 1 base, and 10 bases lay outside the gene matches. The CDR3 has 16 residues. This chain joins TRBV4-1 and TRBJ2-5; 7 nucleotides align to TRBD1. The sequenced material came from PBMCs. The sequence was obtained from a man aged 18 to 35 in good health and CMV-seronegative. The CDR3 sequence: CASSQGLGRGRETQYF. The CDR3 nucleotides read TGCGCCAGCAGCCAAGGTCTGGGTAGGGGGCGGGAGACCCAGTACTTC.